This T cell receptor beta chain was retrieved from a study of T cell changes during pregnancy in multiple sclerosis. Clones were read by immunoSEQ multiplex PCR, and TCRdb kept only the in-frame ones, dropping some. The sample yields 85,000 to 100,000 clones, approximately 92% seen once. Trimming removed 2 bases from V and 7 bases from J; junction bases left unmatched: 7. This CDR3 spans 15 amino acids. Per germline, CDR1 MNHEY and CDR2 SVGAGI. This chain connects TRBV6-5 to TRBJ1-2; 10 nucleotides agree with TRBD1. The specimen was peripheral blood, collected after pregnancy. The receptor comes from a female donor with multiple sclerosis, enrolled in a pregnancy study. This CDR3 is CASSYLPGQGGGYTF. CDR3 bases: TGTGCCAGCAGTTACCTTCCCGGACAGGGGGGTGGCTACACCTTC.